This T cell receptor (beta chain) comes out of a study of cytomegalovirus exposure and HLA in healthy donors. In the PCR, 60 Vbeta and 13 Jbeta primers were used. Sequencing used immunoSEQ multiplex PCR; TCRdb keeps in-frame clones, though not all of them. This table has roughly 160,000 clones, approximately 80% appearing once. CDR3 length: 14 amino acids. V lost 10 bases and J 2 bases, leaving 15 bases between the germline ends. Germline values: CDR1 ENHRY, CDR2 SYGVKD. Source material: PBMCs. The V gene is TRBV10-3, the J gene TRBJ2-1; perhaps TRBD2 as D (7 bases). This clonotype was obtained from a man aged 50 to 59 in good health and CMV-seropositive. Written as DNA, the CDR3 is TGTGCCACTAAGGGGGGGGAACCCTACAATGAGCAGTTCTTC. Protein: CATKGGEPYNEQFF.